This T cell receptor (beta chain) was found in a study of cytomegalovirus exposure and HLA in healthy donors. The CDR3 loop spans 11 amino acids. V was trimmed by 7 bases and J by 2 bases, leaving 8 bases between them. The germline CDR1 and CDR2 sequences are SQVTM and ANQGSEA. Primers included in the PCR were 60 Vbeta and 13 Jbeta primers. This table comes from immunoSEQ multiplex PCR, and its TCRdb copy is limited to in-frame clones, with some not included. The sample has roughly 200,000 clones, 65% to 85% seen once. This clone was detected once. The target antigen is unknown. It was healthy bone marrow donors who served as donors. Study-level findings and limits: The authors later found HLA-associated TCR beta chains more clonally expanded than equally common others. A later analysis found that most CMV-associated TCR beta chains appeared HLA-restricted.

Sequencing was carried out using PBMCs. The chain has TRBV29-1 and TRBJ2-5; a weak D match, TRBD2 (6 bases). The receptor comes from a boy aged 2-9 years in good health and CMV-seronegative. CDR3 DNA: TGCAGCGGCGGGGTACAAGAGACCCAGTACTTC. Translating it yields CSGGVQETQYF.